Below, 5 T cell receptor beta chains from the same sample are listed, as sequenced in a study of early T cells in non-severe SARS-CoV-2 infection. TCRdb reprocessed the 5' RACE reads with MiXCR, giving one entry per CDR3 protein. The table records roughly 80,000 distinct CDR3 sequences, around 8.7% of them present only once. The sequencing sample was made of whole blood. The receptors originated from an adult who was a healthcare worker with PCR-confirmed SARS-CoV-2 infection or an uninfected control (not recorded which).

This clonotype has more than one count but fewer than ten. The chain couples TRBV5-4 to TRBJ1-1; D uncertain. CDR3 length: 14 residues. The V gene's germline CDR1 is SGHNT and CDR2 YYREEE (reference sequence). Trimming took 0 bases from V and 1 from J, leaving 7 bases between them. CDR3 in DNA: TGTGCCAGCAGCTTGGCCAGGTCGAACACTGAAGCTTTCTTT. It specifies CASSLARSNTEAFF.

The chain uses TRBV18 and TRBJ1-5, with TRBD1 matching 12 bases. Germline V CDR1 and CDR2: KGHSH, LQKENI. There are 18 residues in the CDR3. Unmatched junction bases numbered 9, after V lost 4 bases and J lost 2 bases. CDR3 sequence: CASSRTGTGGLGNQPQHF. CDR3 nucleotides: TGTGCCAGCTCACGTACCGGGACAGGGGGCCTCGGCAATCAGCCCCAGCATTTT.

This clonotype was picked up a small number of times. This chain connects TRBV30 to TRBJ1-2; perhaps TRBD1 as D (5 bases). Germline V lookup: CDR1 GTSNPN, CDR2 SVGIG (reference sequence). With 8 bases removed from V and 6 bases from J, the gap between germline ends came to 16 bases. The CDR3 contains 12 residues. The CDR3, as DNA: TGTGCCGGCTCTCGCAGGGTGAATGGCTACACCTTC. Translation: CAGSRRVNGYTF. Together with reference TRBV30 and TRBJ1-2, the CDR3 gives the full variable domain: SQTIHQWPATLVQPVGSPLSLECTVEGTSNPNLYWYRQAAGRGLQLLFYSVGIGQISSEVPQNLSASRPQDRQFILSSKKLLLSDSGFYLCAGSRRVNGYTFGSGTRLTVV.

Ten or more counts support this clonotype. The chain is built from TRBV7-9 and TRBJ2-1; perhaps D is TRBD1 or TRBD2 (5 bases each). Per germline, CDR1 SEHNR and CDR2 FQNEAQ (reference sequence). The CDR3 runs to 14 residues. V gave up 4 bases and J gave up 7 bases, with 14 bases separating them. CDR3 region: CASSYRDPGNEQFF. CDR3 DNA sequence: TGTGCCAGCAGCTACCGGGACCCTGGGAATGAGCAGTTCTTC.

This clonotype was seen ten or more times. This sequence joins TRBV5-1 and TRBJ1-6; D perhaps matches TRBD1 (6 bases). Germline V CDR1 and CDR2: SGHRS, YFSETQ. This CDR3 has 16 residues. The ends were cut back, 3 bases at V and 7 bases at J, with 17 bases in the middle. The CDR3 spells CASSSGFRTANSPLHF. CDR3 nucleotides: TGCGCCAGCAGCTCCGGTTTCCGGACAGCAAATTCACCCCTCCACTTT.